This T cell receptor (beta chain) appears in the sequencing data of a study of T cell responses to AZD1222 COVID-19 vaccine. Per the germline V gene, CDR1 is LNHDA and CDR2 is SQIVND (reference sequence). The CDR3 consists of 16 residues. V lost 3 bases and J 6 bases, leaving 15 bases between the germline ends. Concerning this clone itself: The target antigen is unknown.

Measured with immunoSEQ multiplex PCR; TCRdb has only the in-frame clones, and not every one. Of 100,000 to 150,000 clones in the sample, roughly 87% were seen once. General study points: Unmutated variant regions reportedly attract nearly half of all spike-specific TCRs.

Source: peripheral blood, taken on day 0 of MenACWY control vaccination. V gene TRBV19 combines with J gene TRBJ1-6; D is unclear. The sequence derives from an adult in good health. CDR3 sequence: CASSIVYPPGNSPLHF. CDR3 bases: TGTGCCAGTAGTATTGTGTATCCCCCGGGTAATTCACCCCTCCACTTT.